This entry is about one T cell receptor (beta chain). These data belong to a study of preoperative IRX-2 immunotherapy in early breast cancer. The method was immunoSEQ multiplex PCR; TCRdb's version includes in-frame clones alone and lacks a portion of them. Of fewer than 25,000 clones in the sample, about 90% were seen once. Documented treatment: preoperative locoregional IRX-2 cytokine immunotherapy. The receptor was isolated from a human donor with breast cancer. The source material was tumor tissue, sampled after IRX-2 immunotherapy.

The CDR3 nucleotides are TGTGCCAGCAGCGTAGAACCAGACCACTACGAGCAGTACTTC. Amino acids: CASSVEPDHYEQYF. The chain combines TRBV9 with TRBJ2-7, with unresolved D. With 0 bases removed from V and 3 bases from J, the gap between germline ends came to 10 bases. Germline CDR1 is SGDLS and CDR2 is YYNGEE. The CDR3 runs to 14 residues.